A selection of T cell receptor beta chains follows, all from one sample in a study of T cell responses to AZD1222 COVID-19 vaccine. This table comes from immunoSEQ multiplex PCR, and its TCRdb copy is limited to in-frame clones, with some not included. The repertoire includes about 94,000 clones, about 88% of them detected once, and roughly 15% sits in the top ten. Material: peripheral blood, obtained on day 0 of AZD1222 vaccination. All receptors come from an adult in good health. CDR3s include the opening cysteine and the closing phenylalanine or tryptophan. D genes are given only for firm matches. Clone size is stated in some rows and not others, as once, few, many or a class when expanded.

V	D	J	size	DNA	CDR3
TRBV9	TRBD1	TRBJ1-4	once	TGTGCCAGCAGCGTAGGGTCACAGGGGGCGAGTGAAAAACTGTTTTTT	CASSVGSQGASEKLFF
TRBV19	.	TRBJ1-6	.	TGTGCCAGTAGTGAAGGGAGCCGTAATTCACCCCTCCACTTT	CASSEGSRNSPLHF
TRBV27	TRBD1	TRBJ2-3	.	TGTGCCAGCAGTTTACGGGACAGGAACACAGATACGCAGTATTTT	CASSLRDRNTDTQYF
TRBV28	.	TRBJ1-2	.	TGTGCCAGCAGTTCTACGGTTGACCTCTATGGCTACACCTTC	CASSSTVDLYGYTF
TRBV18	TRBD1	TRBJ2-7	few	TGTGCCAGCTCACCACGCACAGGGGGCTACGAGCAGTACTTC	CASSPRTGGYEQYF
TRBV5-1	.	TRBJ1-2	.	TGCGCCAGCAGCGCTCAGGGAGATGGCTACACCTTC	CASSAQGDGYTF
TRBV10-1	.	TRBJ2-1	.	TGCGCCAGCAGTGAGGCCATGGTGAGGGGCAGCAATGAGCAGTTCTTC	CASSEAMVRGSNEQFF
TRBV7-2	TRBD1	TRBJ1-2	.	TGTGCCAGCGGCGGGACTTTAACAGGGGGGAGCTACACCTTC	CASGGTLTGGSYTF
TRBV12-3/TRBV12-4	.	TRBJ2-1	.	TGTGCCAGCAGTTTATTAGCAGCAAATGAGCAGTTCTTC	CASSLLAANEQFF
TRBV19	.	TRBJ2-5	.	TGTGCCACCCGGAGGAATAAAGAGACCCAGTACTTC	CATRRNKETQYF
TRBV10-3	.	TRBJ2-7	.	TGTGCCATCAGTGAGTCCCTATCTTACGAGCAGTACTTC	CAISESLSYEQYF
TRBV14	.	TRBJ2-5	.	TGTGCCAGCAGCCAAGACTTCGCGACAGGCCGTGCGGAGACCCAGTACTTC	CASSQDFATGRAETQYF
TRBV2	.	TRBJ1-5	.	TGTGCCAGCAGTGAAAGAGGACTTTATAGCAATCAGCCCCAGCATTTT	CASSERGLYSNQPQHF
TRBV18	.	TRBJ2-1	.	TGTGCCAGCTCACCAGACAGGTACAATGAGCAGTTCTTC	CASSPDRYNEQFF
TRBV5-4	.	TRBJ1-3	.	TGTGCCAGCAGCTTGTTAGGGGTGCAGGACACCATATATTTT	CASSLLGVQDTIYF
TRBV9	.	TRBJ1-1	.	TGTGCCAGCAGCGTAGGGACCCTGGGGAACACTGAAGCTTTCTTT	CASSVGTLGNTEAFF
TRBV9	.	TRBJ2-1	.	TGTGCCAGCAGCGTAGGAGAGGGTAGCAGCTCCTACAATGAGCAGTTCTTC	CASSVGEGSSSYNEQFF
TRBV6-2/TRBV6-3	.	TRBJ2-1	.	TGTGCCAGCAGTTTTTTGAATGAGCAGTTCTTC	CASSFLNEQFF
TRBV6-6	.	TRBJ1-1	.	TGTGCCAGCAGTTACGAGAACACTGAAGCTTTCTTT	CASSYENTEAFF
TRBV7-2	.	TRBJ1-1	.	TGTGCCAGCAGCTTAGTTGCCGCTAACACTGAAGCTTTCTTT	CASSLVAANTEAFF
TRBV12-5	.	TRBJ1-5	.	TGTGCTAGTGGTTCCGGGACAACGAATAGCAATCAGCCCCAGCATTTT	CASGSGTTNSNQPQHF
TRBV6-5	TRBD1	TRBJ1-5	.	TGTGCCAGCGGGACAGGGGGGAATTATCAGCCCCAGCATTTT	CASGTGGNYQPQHF
TRBV7-9	TRBD2	TRBJ2-3	.	TGTGCCAGCAGCTTAGCGGGGACTAGCGGGGCGACAGATACGCAGTATTTT	CASSLAGTSGATDTQYF
TRBV6-5	.	TRBJ1-1	.	TGTGCCAGCAGCCGCGCCGGGAGGCAAGCTTTCTTT	CASSRAGRQAFF
TRBV7-2	.	TRBJ1-2	.	TGTGCCAGCAGCGAACGGGGGCGGGGTGGCTACACCTTC	CASSERGRGGYTF
TRBV27	.	TRBJ1-3	.	TGTGCCAGCAGTTTGGGGGCACGAAACACCATATATTTT	CASSLGARNTIYF
TRBV2	TRBD2	TRBJ2-1	.	TGTGCCAGCAGGAAGGGACTAGCGGGGACCTCCGACGAGCAGTTCTTC	CASRKGLAGTSDEQFF
TRBV12-3/TRBV12-4	TRBD2	TRBJ2-1	.	TGTGCCAGCAGGGGGACGGCGGGGGGTGAGCAGTTCTTC	CASRGTAGGEQFF
TRBV19	.	TRBJ1-2	.	TGTGCCAGTAGTAAGGGCAGGCGATCATTATCAGGCTACACCTTC	CASSKGRRSLSGYTF
TRBV3-1/TRBV3-2	.	TRBJ2-3	.	TGTGCCAGCAGCCCATATTCGGACTTCACAGATACGCAGTATTTT	CASSPYSDFTDTQYF
TRBV5-8	.	TRBJ1-1	.	TGTGCCAGCAGCTGGGGACTTACTGAAGCTTTCTTT	CASSWGLTEAFF
TRBV3-1/TRBV3-2	.	TRBJ2-1	.	TGTGCCAGCAGCCAAGGAATGGCAGATGAGCAGTTCTTC	CASSQGMADEQFF
TRBV6-6	TRBD1	TRBJ1-1	.	TGTGCCAGCAGTTATAGGGGGCTGGAGACTGAAGCTTTCTTT	CASSYRGLETEAFF
TRBV5-4	.	TRBJ1-4	.	TGTGCCAGCAGCTTGGAACCGGGAAATGAAAAACTGTTTTTT	CASSLEPGNEKLFF
TRBV24-1	TRBD1	TRBJ2-5	.	TGTGCCACCAGTGTTGGACAGGGTTCTGGGGAGACCCAGTACTTC	CATSVGQGSGETQYF
TRBV2	TRBD2	TRBJ2-3	few	TGTGCCAGCAGTCTAGCGGGGGGGAAAGATACGCAGTATTTT	CASSLAGGKDTQYF
TRBV6-1	.	TRBJ1-5	.	TGTGCCAGCAGTGAAGCGTTTAAGGGGACTCAGCCCCAGCATTTT	CASSEAFKGTQPQHF
TRBV7-9	.	TRBJ1-6	.	TGTGCCAGCAGCTTAGAGGGTTTTCTCCTCCACTTT	CASSLEGFLLHF
TRBV6-5	.	TRBJ1-5	.	TGTGCCAGCAGACTGACAGCGGTCGGCAATCAGCCCCAGCATTTT	CASRLTAVGNQPQHF
TRBV19	.	TRBJ2-7	.	TGTGCCAGTAGCACCGGGACAAGCTACGAGCAGTACTTC	CASSTGTSYEQYF
TRBV28	.	TRBJ1-1	.	TGTGCCAGCAGTTTGTACGGTATGGACACTGAAGCTTTCTTT	CASSLYGMDTEAFF
TRBV5-6	TRBD1	TRBJ1-6	.	TGTGCCAGCAGCTTGGGGACAGGGTATTCACCCCTCCACTTT	CASSLGTGYSPLHF
TRBV2	.	TRBJ1-5	.	TGTGCCAGCAGTCAGGGAAGCAATCAGCCCCAGCATTTT	CASSQGSNQPQHF
TRBV11-2	.	TRBJ1-2	.	TGTGCCAGCAGCTTAGACAGAGGCTATGGCTACACCTTC	CASSLDRGYGYTF
TRBV7-2	TRBD1	TRBJ2-3	.	TGTGCCAGCAGCCATGGGGACAGGGGGTATTTT	CASSHGDRGYF
TRBV18	.	TRBJ1-1	.	TGTGCCAGCTCACCGTGGCAGGTCAACACTGAAGCTTTCTTT	CASSPWQVNTEAFF
TRBV5-1	TRBD2	TRBJ2-5	.	TGCGCCAGCAGCTTGGCTGCGGGGGGGCTGGAGACCCAGTACTTC	CASSLAAGGLETQYF